This T cell receptor beta chain was sequenced in a study of T cell responses to AZD1222 COVID-19 vaccine. TCRdb's copy holds only in-frame clones and misses some; the assay was immunoSEQ multiplex PCR. The sample includes about 110,000 clones, about 92% of them seen just once. As for this clone: The antigen is not known.

Germline lookup yields CDR1 SGHDN and CDR2 FVKESK. Trimming left V 3 bases short and J 2 bases short, with 13 bases between. This CDR3 is built from 16 residues. Overall study findings and caveats: The reported proportion of spike-specific TCRs targeting unmutated variant regions was nearly half.

The source material was peripheral blood, sampled 28 days after the second AZD1222 dose. The origin of this receptor is an adult who received the AZD1222 COVID-19 vaccine. This chain uses TRBV14 with TRBJ2-2, with D possibly TRBD1 on 5 matching bases. The CDR3: CASSQQGLRNTGELFF. CDR3 in DNA: TGTGCCAGCAGCCAGCAGGGTCTTCGAAACACCGGGGAGCTGTTTTTT.